Listed here is a single T cell receptor (beta chain). CDR1 is LGHDT and CDR2 is YNNKEL in the germline V gene (reference sequence). CDR3 length equals 14 residues. Trimming stripped 3 bases from V and 6 bases from J, with 14 bases between. Per the study methods: Amplification of reference gene primers was used by the study to estimate nucleated cell counts. This table comes from immunoSEQ multiplex PCR, and its TCRdb copy is limited to in-frame clones, with some not included. That table supplies the V and J calls and clone size; D and trimming were determined from the DNA. The sample carries approximately 360,000 clones, approximately 88% recorded once. The data were taken from a study of blood T cell repertoires in COVID-19. Study overall: The cDNA or gDNA used as material had been derived from T cells, B-cell-depleted T cells, or PBMCs.

Adults between roughly 18 and 95 years of age took part from 24 US areas. Cohorts were determined from participant-reported clinical history. The rearrangement uses TRBV3-1 (or the pseudogene TRBV3-2) and TRBJ1-2; TRBD1 might be the D (5 bases). The sequenced sample consisted of PBMCs or T cells enriched from blood (not recorded which). This TCR was recovered from a woman in her 30s with acute COVID-19. This CDR3 reads CASSQHQGTDGYTF. The CDR3 DNA reads as TGTGCCAGCAGCCAGCATCAGGGTACCGATGGCTACACCTTC.